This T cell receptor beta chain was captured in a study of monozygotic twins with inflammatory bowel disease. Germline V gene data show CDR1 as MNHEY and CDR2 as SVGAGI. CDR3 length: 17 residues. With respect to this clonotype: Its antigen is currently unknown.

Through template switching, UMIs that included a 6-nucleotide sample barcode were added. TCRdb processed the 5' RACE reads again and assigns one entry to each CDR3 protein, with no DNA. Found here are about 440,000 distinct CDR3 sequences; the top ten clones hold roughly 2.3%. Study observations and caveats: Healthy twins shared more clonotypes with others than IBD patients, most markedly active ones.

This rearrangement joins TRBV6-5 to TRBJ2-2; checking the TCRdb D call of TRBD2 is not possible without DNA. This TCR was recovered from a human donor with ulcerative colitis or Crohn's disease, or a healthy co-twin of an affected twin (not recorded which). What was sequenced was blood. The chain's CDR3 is CASSYGSSGTSTGELFF.